This is a list of T cell receptor beta chains from one sample in a study of somatic mutations in cytotoxic T cells in rheumatoid arthritis. Clones were sequenced by immunoSEQ multiplex PCR, and TCRdb holds only the in-frame ones, with some missing. The table lists 23,000 or so clones, around 74% of them singletons. The specimen sequenced was CD8+ T cells sorted from blood. Receptor source: a woman under 30 in good health. Both conserved end residues are part of each CDR3. Each record gives: CDR3 protein, CDR3 DNA, D gene, J gene, clone size, V gene. The D gene is left open where the match is weak. Clone sizes are given selectively: once, few, many, or a class where the clone is expanded.

CASSEGTAKNLARGANVLTF TGTGCCAGCAGTGAAGGAACAGCTAAAAATTTGGCTCGTGGGGCCAACGTCCTGACTTTC - TRBJ2-6 - TRBV6-1
CASSQGTGPIFEAFF TGTGCCAGCAGCCAAGGCACTGGACCCATCTTTGAAGCTTTCTTT - TRBJ1-1 - TRBV4-2
CASSREGASGNTIYF TGTGCCAGCAGCCGGGAAGGAGCCTCTGGAAACACCATATATTTT - TRBJ1-3 few TRBV5-4
CASRTDSYATNEKLFF TGTGCCAGCAGAACCGACAGCTATGCAACTAATGAAAAACTGTTTTTT - TRBJ1-4 - TRBV28
CASSLVGVLTRYNEQFF TGTGCCAGCAGCTTAGTTGGGGTCCTTACACGCTACAATGAGCAGTTCTTC - TRBJ2-1 - TRBV7-2
CASSSTGSSQPQHF TGTGCCAGCAGCTCGACAGGTAGTAGCCAGCCCCAGCATTTT - TRBJ1-5 - TRBV7-6
CSVSRDRLQNTEAFF TGCAGCGTTAGCCGGGACAGGCTACAGAACACTGAAGCTTTCTTT TRBD1 TRBJ1-1 - TRBV29-1
CASSAPGQGAVGYTF TGTGCCAGCAGCGCACCGGGACAGGGGGCGGTTGGCTACACCTTC TRBD1 TRBJ1-2 - TRBV7-8
CASSRGQDDEKLFF TGTGCCAGCAGCCGCGGACAGGACGACGAAAAACTGTTTTTT TRBD1 TRBJ1-4 once TRBV7-6
CASSLGQYNEQFF TGTGCCAGCAGCTTGGGGCAGTACAATGAGCAGTTCTTC - TRBJ2-1 - TRBV5-4
CASPLGGSLNTEAFF TGTGCCAGCCCCCTAGGTGGGAGCTTGAACACTGAAGCTTTCTTT - TRBJ1-1 - TRBV21-1
CASSALAEANYEQYF TGCGCCAGCAGCGCACTAGCGGAGGCTAACTACGAGCAGTACTTC TRBD2 TRBJ2-7 few TRBV5-1
CASKPRGGEQFF TGTGCCAGCAAGCCCAGGGGGGGTGAGCAGTTCTTC - TRBJ2-1 - TRBV5-6
CASSYEINYGYTF TGTGCCAGCAGTTATGAGATTAACTATGGCTACACCTTC - TRBJ1-2 - TRBV6-5
CASREGLPYNSPLHF TGTGCCAGCAGAGAGGGGCTTCCCTATAATTCACCCCTCCACTTT - TRBJ1-6 - TRBV27
CASRHRGILSGELFF TGTGCCAGCAGACACAGGGGTATCCTGTCCGGGGAGCTGTTTTTT TRBD1 TRBJ2-2 - TRBV28
CASSLAGPRTYEQYF TGCGCCAGCAGCTTGGCCGGACCCAGAACATACGAGCAGTACTTC - TRBJ2-7 - TRBV5-1
CASSVTGGNYEQYF TGTGCCAGCAGCGTAACAGGGGGCAACTACGAGCAGTACTTC TRBD1 TRBJ2-7 - TRBV9
CASTWGAGYTEAFF TGTGCCAGCACCTGGGGGGCCGGATACACTGAAGCTTTCTTT - TRBJ1-1 - TRBV7-9
CASSIAGYLAKNIQYF TGTGCCAGTAGTATAGCGGGGTATTTAGCCAAAAACATTCAGTACTTC - TRBJ2-4 few TRBV19
CASSVEAGGLQETQYF TGTGCCAGCAGCGTAGAAGCGGGGGGCCTCCAAGAGACCCAGTACTTC TRBD2 TRBJ2-5 - TRBV9
CASSLAGGPAYEQFF TGTGCCAGCAGCTTAGCAGGGGGTCCAGCTTATGAGCAGTTCTTC TRBD1 TRBJ2-1 - TRBV11-2